These 14 T cell receptor beta chains came from one sample sequenced in a study of blood T cells in healthy people across ages. A J-beta primer mix and a sample-barcoded 5' primer were used in a second PCR of roughly 7 to 12 cycles. A single record per CDR3 protein comes from TCRdb applying MiXCR to the 5' RACE reads. Found here are under 950,000 distinct CDR3 sequences, about a fifth of them singletons; the top ten hold around a fifth. Sequenced sample: blood. These receptors came from a man aged 70 or older in good health.

This chain links TRBV27 with TRBJ2-4; a weak D match, TRBD2 (6 bases). Germline V gene lookup returns CDR1 MNHEY and CDR2 SMNVEV (reference sequence). This CDR3 region has 15 residues. V lost 1 base and J 1 base, leaving 8 bases between the germline ends. This CDR3 is CASSLWGEAKNIQYF. The CDR3 DNA is TGTGCCAGCAGTTTATGGGGGGAGGCCAAAAACATTCAGTACTTC.

The table lists this clonotype with a few counts. The chain is built from TRBV7-8 and TRBJ1-4; maybe TRBD1 (5 bases). Germline-derived CDR1 and CDR2 are SGHVS and FQNEAQ. The CDR3 contains 18 residues. V lost 2 bases to trimming and J lost 0 bases, with 16 bases between them. In nucleotides, the CDR3 is TGTGCCAGCAGCTTACCGGGACGGGCGATAACAACTAATGAAAAACTGTTTTTT. It translates to CASSLPGRAITTNEKLFF.

This clonotype showed up just a few times. V is TRBV5-1 and J is TRBJ2-3; 9 nucleotides line up with TRBD2. There are 17 residues in the CDR3. Germline V CDR1 and CDR2: SGHRS, YFSETQ. V shed 2 bases, J shed 4 bases, and the junction held 11 bases outside the gene matches. CDR3 region: CASSLEASGNFADTQYF. In DNA, the CDR3 is TGCGCCAGCAGCTTAGAGGCTAGCGGGAATTTCGCAGATACGCAGTATTTT.

The chain links TRBV5-6 to TRBJ2-7; 10 nucleotides match TRBD1. CDR1 and CDR2 from the germline V gene are SGHDT and YYEEEE. J gave up 3 bases and V 4 bases, and 7 bases lay outside the gene matches. The CDR3 is made up of 15 amino acids. The CDR3 region has the DNA TGTGCCAGCAGCACAGGGACAGGGGTTTTCTACGAGCAGTACTTC. The encoded protein is CASSTGTGVFYEQYF.

This clonotype was seen only a few times. The genes are TRBV5-6 and TRBJ2-3; D unclear. V lost 7 bases, J lost 2 bases, and 8 bases lay in between. Germline loops: CDR1 SGHDT, CDR2 YYEEEE. This CDR3 region has 12 residues. CDR3 residues: CASRYYTDTQYF. Written as DNA, the CDR3 is TGTGCCAGCCGATACTACACAGATACGCAGTATTTT. The full variable domain, rest sourced from reference TRBV5-6 and TRBJ2-3, is DAGVTQSPTHLIKTRGQQVTLRCSPKSGHDTVSWYQQALGQGPQFIFQYYEEEERQRGNFPDRFSGHQFPNYSSELNVNALLLGDSALYLCASRYYTDTQYFGPGTRLTVL.

The chain uses TRBV30 and TRBJ1-1, with D unclear. The CDR3 runs to 17 residues. With 0 bases removed from V and 1 base from J, the gap between germline ends came to 18 bases. Germline assignment: CDR1 GTSNPN and CDR2 SVGIG (reference sequence). For the CDR3, the DNA is TGTGCCTGGAGTGTAATTGCTTGGCGGCGCAAGAACACTGAAGCTTTCTTT. Protein: CAWSVIAWRRKNTEAFF.

This clonotype has a handful of counts. The rearrangement joins TRBV29-1 to TRBJ1-1, with 8 bases matching TRBD1. CDR1 and CDR2 (germline): SQVTM, ANQGSEA. The ends lost 7 bases at V and 6 bases at J; junction bases unmatched: 7. The CDR3 runs to 12 residues. In DNA, the CDR3 is TGCAGCGGAGGACAGGGAGTTTCTGAAGCTTTCTTT. As protein: CSGGQGVSEAFF.

This chain uses TRBV27 with TRBJ1-4; no reliable D call. The germline CDR1 and CDR2 sequences are MNHEY and SMNVEV (reference sequence). The germline V and J ends were trimmed by 3 bases and 7 bases, with 18 bases remaining between them. The CDR3 is 16 residues long. Here the CDR3 reads CASSLFSASPFEKLFF. CDR3 bases: TGTGCCAGCAGTTTGTTTTCGGCGAGTCCCTTTGAAAAACTGTTTTTT.

The rearrangement uses TRBV7-9 and TRBJ1-2, with TRBD1 identical over 7 bases. The CDR3 is 14 residues long. Per the germline V gene, CDR1 is SEHNR and CDR2 is FQNEAQ (reference sequence). V lost 6 bases, J lost 3 bases, and 7 bases stayed unmatched. The CDR3 reads CASRRQGEHYGYTF. As DNA, the CDR3 is TGTGCCAGCAGACGACAGGGTGAGCACTATGGCTACACCTTC.

This clonotype was observed many times. The chain joins TRBV7-9 to TRBJ1-1; D is ambiguous. CDR1 is SEHNR, CDR2 FQNEAQ, per germline (reference sequence). Trimming took 7 bases from V and 5 from J, leaving 17 bases between them. This CDR3 is built from 14 residues. This chain's CDR3 is CASTLDWVGTEAFF. The CDR3, as DNA: TGTGCCAGCACCCTGGACTGGGTTGGGACTGAAGCTTTCTTT.

The V and J genes are TRBV18 and TRBJ2-5, with unresolved D. The DNA matches TRBJ2-7 better at its end, which makes the J call doubtful. The CDR3 consists of 14 residues. Germline CDR1 is KGHSH and CDR2 is LQKENI. CDR3 DNA sequence: TGTGCCAGCTCACAGGATTTAGAAACCTACGAGCAGTACTTC. Amino acids: CASSQDLETYEQYF.

The sample holds many counts of this clonotype. This chain's CDR3 is CASSEGQGTYGYTF. The CDR3 DNA is TGTGCCAGCAGCGAAGGACAGGGCACATATGGCTACACCTTC. V gene TRBV7-2 combines with J gene TRBJ1-2; 8 nucleotides agree with TRBD1. Germline CDR1 is SGHTA and CDR2 is FQGNSA. The CDR3 has 14 residues. Trimming removed 5 bases from V and 5 bases from J; junction bases left unmatched: 7.

This clonotype came up once. The chain uses TRBV20-1 and TRBJ2-7; no clear D. Germline CDR1 DFQATT, CDR2 SNEGSKA (reference sequence). V shed 0 bases and J shed 0 bases, with 6 bases lying between them. The CDR3 extends over 13 amino acids. CDR3 sequence: CSARDVSSYEQYF. Written as DNA, the CDR3 is TGCAGTGCTAGAGACGTAAGCTCCTACGAGCAGTACTTC.

This chain links TRBV20-1 with TRBJ1-2; D is possibly TRBD1 (5 bases). The V and J ends lost 3 bases and 9 bases respectively, with 17 bases between them. The V gene's germline CDR1 is DFQATT and CDR2 SNEGSKA (reference sequence). This CDR3 spans 13 amino acids. The CDR3: CSASTGGWSSYTF. In DNA form, the CDR3 reads TGCAGTGCTAGTACGGGGGGTTGGAGTAGCTACACCTTC.